This T cell receptor (beta chain) was recorded in a study of shared T cell receptors in the human thymus. Only in-frame clones appear in the TCRdb table, and some are missing; sequencing was by immunoSEQ multiplex PCR. The sample shows roughly 700,000 clones, roughly 88% of them seen only once. V lost 4 bases and J lost 0, with 12 bases in between. CDR3 size: 15 residues. CDR1 is LGHNA and CDR2 is YSLEER in the germline V gene. The same data also contributed to another study, on human thymus T cells. That paper states: From resections taken during corrective heart surgery, the thymus tissue was obtained. Gene usage (both V and J) appeared biased in thymic and blood repertoires.

The receptor's source is a boy in the first two years of life with a congenital heart defect. The source material was thymocytes. The rearrangement joins TRBV4-3 to TRBJ2-5; D call uncertain. This CDR3 is CASSREYPYQETQYF. The CDR3 DNA is TGCGCCAGCAGCCGCGAGTACCCGTACCAAGAGACCCAGTACTTC.